These 28 T cell receptor beta chains originate from one sample sequenced in a study of Graves' ophthalmopathy and Graves' hyperthyroidism. RNA transcripts served as template for amplifying TCR beta CDR3 sequences. HTBI-primed first-round RT-PCR preceded second-round multiplex PCR. In TCRdb, the multiplex PCR reads were re-called with MiXCR into one record per CDR3 protein. The sample has 300,000 to 400,000 distinct CDR3 sequences, 15% to 20% seen once; the top ten hold roughly an eighth. The specimen was peripheral blood. Receptors were obtained from an adult man with Graves' ophthalmopathy.

This clonotype was counted at least ten times. A read error may explain this, as a much larger clone is one base away. V usage is TRBV6-5 and J usage is TRBJ2-7; a weak D match, TRBD2 (7 bases). CDR3 length equals 14 residues. Germline V lookup: CDR1 MNHEY, CDR2 SVGAGI. The CDR3 loop reads CVSSLGGRGGEQYF. The CDR3 DNA follows: TGTGTCAGCAGTTTGGGGGGGAGAGGGGGAGAGCAGTACTTC.

This clonotype has at least ten counts. The rearrangement joins TRBV6-5 to TRBJ1-5; D perhaps matches TRBD1 (5 bases). The germline V gene encodes CDR1 MNHEY and CDR2 SVGAGI. V lost 4 bases and J 7 bases, leaving 14 bases between the germline ends. This CDR3 contains 14 residues. The chain's CDR3 is CASSWEGRRQPQHF. The CDR3 nucleotides are TGTGCCAGCAGTTGGGAGGGGCGACGGCAGCCCCAGCATTTT.

This clonotype has at least ten counts. The rearrangement uses TRBV5-1 and TRBJ2-7; D unclear. Looked up from germline, CDR1 is SGHRS and CDR2 is YFSETQ. The CDR3 has 15 residues. With 0 bases removed from V and 3 bases from J, the gap between germline ends came to 13 bases. The CDR3 reads CASSLDQAVVYEQYF. The CDR3 nucleotides read TGCGCCAGCAGCTTGGATCAGGCTGTGGTCTACGAGCAGTACTTC.

The DNA of the CDR3 is TGTGCCAGCAAGTTGACGCGGGGAGTCAACACCATATATTTT. Translation gives CASKLTRGVNTIYF. The V call is TRBV28, the J call TRBJ1-3; the D is unclear. V was cut by 7 bases and J by 7 bases, with 17 bases left in between. The CDR3 is 14 amino acids. The germline CDR1 and CDR2 sequences are MDHEN and SYDVKM.

CDR3 in DNA: TGCAGCGTCGAACAGGGGGTTGAGACTGAAGCTTTCTTT. Protein: CSVEQGVETEAFF. The genes are TRBV29-1 and TRBJ1-1; 8 bases align to TRBD1. V lost 6 bases, J lost 5 bases, and 8 bases stayed unmatched. The CDR3 sequence is 13 residues long. Germline V CDR1 and CDR2: SQVTM, ANQGSEA.

This clonotype was observed at least ten times. The chain is built from TRBV6-1 and TRBJ1-2; D call uncertain. V lost 0 bases and J lost 3, with 11 bases in between. Per the germline V gene, CDR1 is MNHNS and CDR2 is SASEGT. This CDR3 is built from 15 residues. The CDR3 spells CASSEARRGHYGYTF. CDR3 sequence (DNA): TGTGCCAGCAGTGAAGCGCGAAGAGGGCACTATGGCTACACCTTC.

The table lists this clonotype with many counts. The rearrangement uses TRBV27 and TRBJ2-5; 7 bases are a match to TRBD2. Germline CDR1 reads MNHEY; CDR2 reads SMNVEV (reference sequence). This CDR3 spans 16 amino acids. Losses at the gene ends were 5 bases for V and 0 bases for J; bases not matched to a gene: 9. CDR3 DNA: TGTGCCAGCAGTCCGCGGGGAGGGGCCTACCAAGAGACCCAGTACTTC. This sequence encodes CASSPRGGAYQETQYF.

In its sample, this clonotype was seen many times. This chain joins TRBV11-2 and TRBJ1-2, with TRBD1 identical over 9 bases. Trimming removed 1 base from V and 6 bases from J; junction bases left unmatched: 15. This CDR3 has 18 residues. The germline V gene encodes CDR1 SGHAT and CDR2 FQNNGV. The CDR3 region has the DNA TGTGCCAGCAGCTTAGTGGGGTTAGGGGGACAGGGTTATCATGGCTACACCTTC. This gives the protein CASSLVGLGGQGYHGYTF.

This clonotype was counted only a few times. The rearrangement links TRBV6-1 to TRBJ2-5, with 7 bases matching TRBD1. Germline assignment: CDR1 MNHNS and CDR2 SASEGT. After removal of 5 bases from V and 1 base from J, the junction contained 4 bases not matched to a gene. This CDR3 has 14 amino acids. DNA of the CDR3: TGTGCCAGCAGTCCCGACAGGGTCCAAGAGACCCAGTACTTC. Amino acids: CASSPDRVQETQYF.

This clonotype was seen many times. CDR3 residues: CASSYRSLAGGENTGELFF. The CDR3, as DNA: TGTGCCAGCAGTTACAGGTCACTAGCGGGGGGCGAGAACACCGGGGAGCTGTTTTTT. The chain carries TRBV6-2 or TRBV6-3 and TRBJ2-2, with 12 bases aligning to TRBD2. V lost 2 bases to trimming and J lost 1 base; unmatched junction nucleotides: 8. The germline CDR1 and CDR2 sequences are MNHEY and SVGEGT. The CDR3 has 19 amino acids.

This rearrangement joins TRBV12-3 or TRBV12-4 to TRBJ1-3; 7 nucleotides align to TRBD1. The CDR3 loop spans 16 amino acids. Trimming removed 6 bases from V and 0 bases from J; junction bases left unmatched: 8. CDR3 region: CASSTSRGLSGNTIYF. CDR3 sequence (DNA): TGTGCCAGCAGCACTTCTAGGGGGCTCTCTGGAAACACCATATATTTT.

This clonotype appeared many times. The gene calls are TRBV24-1 and TRBJ2-2, with D perhaps matching TRBD2 (6 bases). This CDR3 has 17 residues. V gave up 4 bases and J gave up 4 bases, with 18 bases separating them. Germline-derived CDR1 and CDR2 are KGHDR and SFDVKD. CDR3: CATSENVGGIGTGELFF. The CDR3 DNA follows: TGTGCCACCAGTGAAAATGTAGGAGGGATAGGCACCGGGGAGCTGTTTTTT.

The rearrangement joins TRBV19 to TRBJ1-1; 10 bases are a match to TRBD1. The CDR3 covers 14 residues. Germline-derived CDR1 and CDR2 are LNHDA and SQIVND (reference sequence). V lost 5 bases and J lost 5; bases outside the gene matches: 5. The CDR3 DNA follows: TGTGCCAGTAGTGTACCGGGACAGGGGACTGAAGCTTTCTTT. Protein sequence: CASSVPGQGTEAFF.

This clonotype has at least ten counts. The V gene is TRBV5-1, the J gene TRBJ2-7, with D unresolved. There are 11 residues in the CDR3. Trimming cost V 2 bases and J 4 bases, with 4 bases left between them. Germline V gene sequence: CDR1 SGHRS, CDR2 YFSETQ. The CDR3 sequence: CASSFQYEQYF. The DNA for the CDR3 is TGCGCCAGCAGCTTTCAGTACGAGCAGTACTTC.

This clonotype appeared many times. The genes are TRBV5-1 and TRBJ1-6, with D maybe TRBD1 (6 bases). Germline V gives CDR1 SGHRS, CDR2 YFSETQ. V was shortened by 3 bases and J by 4 bases, with 14 bases between the two germline ends. The CDR3 totals 16 residues. The CDR3 loop is CASSSLGQLYNSPLHF. CDR3 DNA: TGCGCCAGCAGCTCCCTAGGACAGCTGTATAATTCACCCCTCCACTTT.

This clonotype was picked up many times. The rearrangement links TRBV4-1 to TRBJ2-5, with TRBD2 identical over 8 bases. The J segment lost 3 bases and the V segment lost 0 bases, leaving 6 bases of the junction unmatched. The V gene's germline CDR1 is MGHRA and CDR2 YSYEKL. The CDR3 totals 16 residues. Here the CDR3 DNA reads TGCGCCAGCAGCCAAGAGGCTAGCGGGTACAAAGAGACCCAGTACTTC. This encodes CASSQEASGYKETQYF.

In its sample, this clonotype was seen many times. The V gene is TRBV9, the J gene TRBJ2-7; 11 bases align to TRBD1. The J segment lost 3 bases and the V segment lost 0 bases, leaving 5 bases of the junction unmatched. The CDR3 spans 16 residues. Germline V gives CDR1 SGDLS, CDR2 YYNGEE. In nucleotides, the CDR3 is TGTGCCAGCAGCGTAGGAACCGGGACAGGGGGCTACGAGCAGTACTTC. Translated: CASSVGTGTGGYEQYF.

This clonotype was recorded at least ten times. This sequence joins TRBV4-2 and TRBJ2-7; D is ambiguous. The CDR3 is 16 amino acids. Germline CDR1 LGHNA, CDR2 YNFKEQ. Trimming pared 1 base from V and 2 bases from J, leaving 15 bases between. DNA of the CDR3: TGTGCCAGCAGCCAAGCGTCGGGCGGCCAGGCCTACGAGCAGTACTTC. It yields the protein CASSQASGGQAYEQYF.

Many counts were recorded for this clonotype. The CDR3 reads CASSRRTGGQSTGELFF. In DNA form, the CDR3 reads TGTGCCAGCAGCCGTAGAACCGGGGGGCAGAGCACCGGGGAGCTGTTTTTT. The J gene is TRBJ2-2, the V gene TRBV9, with D possibly being TRBD2 (7 bases). Germline V gene sequence: CDR1 SGDLS, CDR2 YYNGEE. The CDR3 is 17 amino acids. The V end was cut by 4 bases, the J end by 4 bases, with 20 bases between.

This clonotype has a single count. This chain uses TRBV12-3 or TRBV12-4 with TRBJ2-7; D gene unclear. V was pared by 8 bases and J by 4 bases, with 15 bases between. There are 13 residues in the CDR3. CDR3 in amino acids: CASRHPKDYEQYF. The CDR3 nucleotides are TGTGCCAGCCGCCACCCGAAAGATTACGAGCAGTACTTC.

Many counts were recorded for this clonotype. The chain recombines TRBV12-3 or TRBV12-4 with TRBJ1-5, with TRBD1 as a possible D gene (5 bases). The length of the CDR3 is 13 residues. V was cut by 10 bases and J by 6 bases, with 16 bases left in between. The CDR3 protein is CATQRGLGQPQHF. The CDR3 nucleotides are TGTGCCACCCAACGGGGACTCGGTCAGCCCCAGCATTTT.

A few counts support this clonotype. A clone one base away is much larger, so this may be a read error. The chain links TRBV7-2 to TRBJ2-5; 9 nucleotides match TRBD2. There are 16 residues in the CDR3. Germline CDR1 SGHTA, CDR2 FQGNSA. The CDR3 region is CASSLGVAGDQETLYF. DNA for the CDR3: TGTGCCAGCAGCCTCGGGGTAGCGGGGGACCAAGAGACCCTGTACTTC.

In this sample, this clonotype turned up many times. This chain connects TRBV3-1 to TRBJ2-5, with D uncertain. CDR1 is LGHDT and CDR2 is YNNKEL in the germline V gene (reference sequence). The germline V and J ends were trimmed by 2 bases and 5 bases, with 9 bases remaining between them. This CDR3 contains 13 residues. CDR3 in amino acids: CASSQSVGETQYF. The DNA of the CDR3 is TGTGCCAGCAGCCAAAGTGTGGGGGAGACCCAGTACTTC.

The chain employs TRBV20-1 and TRBJ2-5; 10 positions match TRBD1. V lost 0 bases and J lost 5; bases outside the gene matches: 3. Germline CDR1 is DFQATT and CDR2 is SNEGSKA (reference sequence). The CDR3 totals 14 residues. DNA of the CDR3: TGCAGTGCTAGAGAGGACAGGGGGTTGGAGACCCAGTACTTC. This gives the protein CSAREDRGLETQYF.

This clonotype was detected only a few times. CDR3 DNA sequence: TGTGCCAGCAGTGCATCAGGAAATCAGCCCCAGCATTTT. Amino acids: CASSASGNQPQHF. This chain links TRBV6-1 with TRBJ1-5; D uncertain. Germline loops: CDR1 MNHNS, CDR2 SASEGT. The CDR3 spans 13 residues. The V end was cut by 4 bases, the J end by 4 bases, with 8 bases between.

This chain joins TRBV24-1 and TRBJ2-5; 9 bases fit TRBD2. Germline trimming cut 4 bases from V and 5 bases from J; bases unmatched to any gene: 7. Germline values: CDR1 KGHDR, CDR2 SFDVKD. This CDR3 has 15 amino acids. This CDR3 is CATSDRLAGRETQYF. The CDR3, as DNA: TGTGCCACCAGTGACCGGCTAGCGGGACGTGAGACCCAGTACTTC.

Many counts were recorded for this clonotype. The chain couples TRBV6-5 to TRBJ2-7, with TRBD1 matching over 9 bases. The CDR3 sequence is 15 residues long. V was pared by 6 bases and J by 3 bases, with 9 bases of the junction left unmatched. Germline CDR1 is MNHEY and CDR2 is SVGAGI. CDR3 in amino acids: CASSGTGIDGYEQYF. The CDR3 DNA sequence: TGTGCCAGCAGCGGGACAGGGATCGACGGCTACGAGCAGTACTTC.

This clonotype was recorded a few times. The chain links TRBV12-3 or TRBV12-4 to TRBJ2-7, with D maybe TRBD1 (5 bases). V was cut by 5 bases and J by 7 bases, with 9 bases left in between. This CDR3 is 11 amino acids long. This chain's CDR3 is CASSPDKEQYF. The CDR3 DNA reads as TGTGCCAGCAGTCCGGACAAAGAGCAGTACTTC.